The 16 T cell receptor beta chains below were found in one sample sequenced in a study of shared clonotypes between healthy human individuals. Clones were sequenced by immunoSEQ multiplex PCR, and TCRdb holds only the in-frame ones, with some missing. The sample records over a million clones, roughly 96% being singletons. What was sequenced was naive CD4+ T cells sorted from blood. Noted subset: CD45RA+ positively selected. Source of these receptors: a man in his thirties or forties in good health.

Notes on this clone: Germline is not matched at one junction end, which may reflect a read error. CDR3 amino acids: CVSSLAGSGNTIYF. The DNA of the CDR3 is TGCGTCAGCAGCTTGGCTGGGAGCGGAAACACCATATATTTT. The chain is built from TRBV5-1 and TRBJ1-3; D remains unclear. Per the germline V gene, CDR1 is SGHRS and CDR2 is YFSETQ. There are 14 residues in the CDR3.

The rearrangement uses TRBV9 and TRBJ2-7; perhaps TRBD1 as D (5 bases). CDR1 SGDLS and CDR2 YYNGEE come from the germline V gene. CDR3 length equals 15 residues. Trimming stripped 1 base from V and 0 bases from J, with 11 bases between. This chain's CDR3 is CASSVRGSSSYEQYF. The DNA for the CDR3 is TGTGCCAGCAGCGTAAGGGGTTCAAGCTCCTACGAGCAGTACTTC.

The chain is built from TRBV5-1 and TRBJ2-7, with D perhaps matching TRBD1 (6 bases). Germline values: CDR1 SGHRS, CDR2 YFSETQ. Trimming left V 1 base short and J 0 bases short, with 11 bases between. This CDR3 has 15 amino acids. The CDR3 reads CASSLSRDISYEQYF. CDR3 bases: TGCGCCAGCAGCTTGTCCCGGGACATCTCCTACGAGCAGTACTTC.

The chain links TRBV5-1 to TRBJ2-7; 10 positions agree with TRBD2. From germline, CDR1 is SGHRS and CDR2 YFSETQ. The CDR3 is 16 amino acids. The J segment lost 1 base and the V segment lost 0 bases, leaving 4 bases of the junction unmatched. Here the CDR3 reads CASSLDGLAASYEQYF. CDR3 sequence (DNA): TGCGCCAGCAGCTTGGACGGACTAGCGGCTTCCTACGAGCAGTACTTC.

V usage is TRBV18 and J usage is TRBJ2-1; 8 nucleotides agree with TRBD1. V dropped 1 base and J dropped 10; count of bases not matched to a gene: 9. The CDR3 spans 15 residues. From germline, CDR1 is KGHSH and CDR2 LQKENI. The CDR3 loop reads CASSPQFAQGAEQFF. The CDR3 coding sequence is TGTGCCAGCTCACCACAGTTCGCGCAGGGGGCCGAGCAGTTCTTC. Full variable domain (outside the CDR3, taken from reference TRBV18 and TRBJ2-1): NAGVMQNPRHLVRRRGQEARLRCSPMKGHSHVYWYRQLPEEGLKFMVYLQKENIIDESGMPKERFSAEFPKEGPSILRIQQVVRGDSAAYFCASSPQFAQGAEQFFGPGTRLTVL.

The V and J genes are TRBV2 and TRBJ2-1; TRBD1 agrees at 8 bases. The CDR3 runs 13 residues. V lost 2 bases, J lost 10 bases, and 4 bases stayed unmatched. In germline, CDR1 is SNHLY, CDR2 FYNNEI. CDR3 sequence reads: CASSEPDRVEQFF. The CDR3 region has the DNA TGTGCCAGCAGTGAACCGGACAGGGTGGAGCAGTTCTTC.

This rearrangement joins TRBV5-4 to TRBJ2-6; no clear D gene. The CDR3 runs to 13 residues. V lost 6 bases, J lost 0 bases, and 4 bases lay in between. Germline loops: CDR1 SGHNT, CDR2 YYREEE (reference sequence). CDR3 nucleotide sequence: TGTGCCAGCACCTCCTCTGGGGCCAACGTCCTGACTTTC. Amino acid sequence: CASTSSGANVLTF. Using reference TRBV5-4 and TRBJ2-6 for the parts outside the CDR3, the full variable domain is ETGVTQSPTHLIKTRGQQVTLRCSSQSGHNTVSWYQQALGQGPQFIFQYYREEENGRGNFPPRFSGLQFPNYSSELNVNALELDDSALYLCASTSSGANVLTFGAGSRLTVL.

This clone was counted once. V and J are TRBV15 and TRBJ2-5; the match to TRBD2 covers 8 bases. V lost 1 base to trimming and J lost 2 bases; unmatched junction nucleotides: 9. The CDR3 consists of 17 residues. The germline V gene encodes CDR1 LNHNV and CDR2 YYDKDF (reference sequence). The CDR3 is CATSRARGGGPQETQYF. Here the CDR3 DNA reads TGTGCCACCAGCAGAGCCCGGGGGGGCGGACCGCAAGAGACCCAGTACTTC.

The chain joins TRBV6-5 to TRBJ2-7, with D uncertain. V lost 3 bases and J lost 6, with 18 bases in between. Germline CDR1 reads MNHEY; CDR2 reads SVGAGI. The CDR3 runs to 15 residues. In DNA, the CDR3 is TGTGCCAGCAGTTATTATGCAGGAGCTAGGTCCGAGCAGTACTTC. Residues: CASSYYAGARSEQYF.

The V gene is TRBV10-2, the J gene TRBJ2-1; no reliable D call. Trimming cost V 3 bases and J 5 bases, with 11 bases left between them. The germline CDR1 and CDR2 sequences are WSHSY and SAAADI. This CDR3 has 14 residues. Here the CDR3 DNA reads TGCGCCAGCAGTGATGAAGGCCGGGACAATGAGCAGTTCTTC. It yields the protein CASSDEGRDNEQFF.

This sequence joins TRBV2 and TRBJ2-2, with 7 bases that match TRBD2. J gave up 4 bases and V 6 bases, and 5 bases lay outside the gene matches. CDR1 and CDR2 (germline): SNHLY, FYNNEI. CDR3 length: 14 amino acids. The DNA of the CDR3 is TGTGCCAGCAGCGGACTAGGAAGCACCGGGGAGCTGTTTTTT. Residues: CASSGLGSTGELFF.

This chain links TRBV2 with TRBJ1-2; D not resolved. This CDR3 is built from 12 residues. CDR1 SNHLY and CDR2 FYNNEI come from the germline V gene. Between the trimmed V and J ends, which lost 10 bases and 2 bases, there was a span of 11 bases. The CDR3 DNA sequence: TGTGCCACCAAAAGGGCAAACTATGGCTACACCTTC. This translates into CATKRANYGYTF.

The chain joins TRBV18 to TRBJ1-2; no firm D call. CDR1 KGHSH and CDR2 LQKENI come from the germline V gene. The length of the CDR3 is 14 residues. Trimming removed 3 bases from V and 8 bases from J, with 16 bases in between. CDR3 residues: CASSPLAEREGYTF. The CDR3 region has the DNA TGTGCCAGCTCACCCCTCGCGGAGCGTGAGGGCTACACCTTC.

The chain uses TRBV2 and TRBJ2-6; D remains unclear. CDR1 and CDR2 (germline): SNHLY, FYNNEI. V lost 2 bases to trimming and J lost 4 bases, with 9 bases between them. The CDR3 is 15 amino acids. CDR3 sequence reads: CASSELGYGANVLTF. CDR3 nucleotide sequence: TGTGCCAGCAGTGAACTCGGGTACGGGGCCAACGTCCTGACTTTC.

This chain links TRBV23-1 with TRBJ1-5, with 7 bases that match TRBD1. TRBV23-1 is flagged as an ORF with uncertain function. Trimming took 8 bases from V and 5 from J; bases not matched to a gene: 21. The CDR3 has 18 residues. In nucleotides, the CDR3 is TGCGCCAGCCTCCTTGGCCCTGAAGACAGGGAGAAAGATCAGCCCCAGCATTTT. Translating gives CASLLGPEDREKDQPQHF.

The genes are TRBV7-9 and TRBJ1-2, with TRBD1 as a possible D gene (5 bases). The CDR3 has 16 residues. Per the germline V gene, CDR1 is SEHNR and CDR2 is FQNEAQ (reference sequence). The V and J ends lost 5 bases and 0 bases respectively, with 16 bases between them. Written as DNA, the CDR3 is TGTGCCAGCAGCCCGACGGAGGGGATCACTAACTATGGCTACACCTTC. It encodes CASSPTEGITNYGYTF. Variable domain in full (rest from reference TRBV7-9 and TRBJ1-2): DTGVSQNPRHKITKRGQNVTFRCDPISEHNRLYWYRQTLGQGPEFLTYFQNEAQLEKSRLLSDRFSAERPKGSFSTLEIQRTEQGDSAMYLCASSPTEGITNYGYTFGSGTRLTVV.